This T cell receptor beta chain was documented in a study of patients and donors after allogeneic stem cell transplantation. Deletions cut 1 base from V and 1 base from J, with 7 bases between. CDR3 length: 13 residues. CDR1 is DFQATT and CDR2 is SNEGSKA in the germline V gene (reference sequence). From the RT-PCR reads, TCRdb called clonotypes with MiXCR, one entry per CDR3 protein. The sample includes about 960,000 distinct CDR3 sequences, about a sixth seen only once; the top ten take roughly 6%. Sequencing used blood, either unsorted or a sorted T cell fraction (not recorded which). The origin of this receptor is a human donor who was either an allogeneic HSCT recipient or a stem cell or donor lymphocyte infusion donor (not recorded which). It is not recorded whose cells these are; they may come from a transplant donor. This chain uses TRBV20-1 with TRBJ2-5; a possible D gene is TRBD2 (5 bases). In DNA, the CDR3 is TGCAGTGCTAGAGCGGGGTCCCAAGAGACCCAGTACTTC. Translating gives CSARAGSQETQYF.